This T cell receptor beta chain is drawn from a study of cytomegalovirus exposure and HLA in healthy donors. V was pared by 3 bases and J by 8 bases, with 11 bases of the junction left unmatched. Germline lookup yields CDR1 GTSNPN and CDR2 SVGIG (reference sequence). This CDR3 has 15 residues. The method was immunoSEQ multiplex PCR; TCRdb's version includes in-frame clones alone and lacks a portion of them. The data show over 200,000 clones, roughly 83% seen once. The sequencing input was PBMCs. The chain joins TRBV30 to TRBJ2-1, with 9 positions matching TRBD1. This receptor was identified in a woman between 18 and 29 years old in good health and CMV-seronegative. CDR3 loop: CAWSLGTGTRDEQFF. The CDR3 DNA reads TGTGCCTGGAGCTTAGGGACAGGGACTCGGGATGAGCAGTTCTTC.